This T cell receptor beta chain was observed in a study of lymphopenia after photon versus proton radiotherapy. Broader study findings: Oligoclonal CD8+ Temra expansion after nadir drove photon patients' diversity drop. Larger post-nadir TCR diversity loss correlated inversely with survival in deceased patients. Under photons, naive T cells and diversity fell while effector/memory populations rose.

Comments on this clone: Antigen specificity is unknown.

This CDR3 is 16 amino acids long. The V and J ends lost 3 bases and 1 base, in that order; junction bases with no gene match: 7. Germline V gives CDR1 SGHNT, CDR2 YYREEE (reference sequence). Assay: immunoSEQ multiplex PCR; the TCRdb copy retains only in-frame clones and omits some. Among about 4,500 clones listed, 60% to 80% were seen once. The clonotype comes from a man older than 75 with esophageal cancer. The chain is built from TRBV5-4 and TRBJ2-5, with 9 positions matching TRBD1. Sequencing was performed on peripheral blood, taken from a patient treated with proton-based radiotherapy. The CDR3 DNA reads TGTGCCAGCAGCTCGGCGGACAGGGGCAGCCAAGAGACCCAGTACTTC. As protein: CASSSADRGSQETQYF.